This TCR beta chain is drawn from a study of blood T cell repertoires in COVID-19. This clone appeared a few times. Source study methods: Nucleated cell number was recorded as an estimate derived from reference gene primer amplification. Sequencing was performed with immunoSEQ multiplex PCR; in TCRdb, only in-frame clones are kept and a portion is missing. That table gives V, J and clone size, and the DNA gave D and trimming. The sample has 130,000 or so clones, approximately 87% seen once; the top ten hold under 2.5%. The receptor's source is a man aged 50 to 59 with active COVID-19. The sequenced sample was peripheral blood.

For the CDR3, the DNA is TGTGCCAGCAGCTTAGCAGGAGTGACGGGGGTTCTTCAGCCCCAGCATTTT. It encodes CASSLAGVTGVLQPQHF. The chain joins TRBV7-9 to TRBJ1-5; possibly TRBD1 for D (5 bases). The V end was cut by 0 bases, the J end by 6 bases, with 18 bases between. Germline CDR1 and CDR2: SEHNR and FQNEAQ (reference sequence). The CDR3 loop spans 17 amino acids.